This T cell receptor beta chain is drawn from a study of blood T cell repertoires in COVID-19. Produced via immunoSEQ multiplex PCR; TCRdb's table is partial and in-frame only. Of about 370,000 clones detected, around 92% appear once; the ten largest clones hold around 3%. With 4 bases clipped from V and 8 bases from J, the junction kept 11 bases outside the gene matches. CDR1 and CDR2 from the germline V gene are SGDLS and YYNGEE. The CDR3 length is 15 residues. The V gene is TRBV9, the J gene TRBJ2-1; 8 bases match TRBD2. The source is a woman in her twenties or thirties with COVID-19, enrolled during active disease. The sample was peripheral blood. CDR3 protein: CASSFTGTRGDEQFF. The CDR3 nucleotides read TGTGCCAGCAGCTTTACCGGGACTAGGGGAGATGAGCAGTTCTTC.